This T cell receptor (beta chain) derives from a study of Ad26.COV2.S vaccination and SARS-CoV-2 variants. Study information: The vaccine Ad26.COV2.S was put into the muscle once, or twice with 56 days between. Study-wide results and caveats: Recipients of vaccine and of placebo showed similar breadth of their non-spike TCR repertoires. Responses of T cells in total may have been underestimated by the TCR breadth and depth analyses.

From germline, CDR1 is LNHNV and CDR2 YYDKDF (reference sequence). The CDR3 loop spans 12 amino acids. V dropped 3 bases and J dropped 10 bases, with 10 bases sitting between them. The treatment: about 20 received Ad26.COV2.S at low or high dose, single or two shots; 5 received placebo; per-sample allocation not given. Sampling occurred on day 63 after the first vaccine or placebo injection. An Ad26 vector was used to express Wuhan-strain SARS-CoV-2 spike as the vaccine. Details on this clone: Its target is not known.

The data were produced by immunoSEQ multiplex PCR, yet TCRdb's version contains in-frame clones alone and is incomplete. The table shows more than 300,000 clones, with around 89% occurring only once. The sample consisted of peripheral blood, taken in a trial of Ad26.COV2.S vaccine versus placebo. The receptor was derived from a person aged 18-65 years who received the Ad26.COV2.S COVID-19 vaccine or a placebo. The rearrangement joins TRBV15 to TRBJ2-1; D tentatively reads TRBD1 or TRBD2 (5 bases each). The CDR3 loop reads CATSRGDGEQFF. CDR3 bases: TGTGCCACCAGCAGGGGGGACGGGGAGCAGTTCTTC.